The 31 T cell receptor beta chains below were found in one sample sequenced in a study of blood T cell repertoires in COVID-19. Method: immunoSEQ multiplex PCR; TCRdb's copy keeps in-frame clones and lacks some. Among hundreds of thousands of clones listed, 75% to 90% were seen once. Sequenced: peripheral blood. The source of these receptors is a woman in her 70s with active or convalescent COVID-19.

The chain uses TRBV12-5 and TRBJ1-3, with D uncertain. The V and J ends lost 5 bases and 2 bases respectively, with 13 bases between them. The CDR3 covers 15 residues. Germline V lookup: CDR1 LGHNT, CDR2 FRNRAP. CDR3 loop: CASGPRMRTGNTIYF. In DNA, the CDR3 is TGTGCTAGTGGTCCCCGGATGAGGACTGGAAACACCATATATTTT.

The chain couples TRBV25-1 to TRBJ2-5, with TRBD2 matching 12 bases. This CDR3 comprises 17 residues. The V gene's germline CDR1 is MGHDK and CDR2 SYGVNS. J lost 5 bases, V lost 4 bases, and 11 bases had no gene match. This chain's CDR3 is CASSADRTSGAGETQYF. Here the CDR3 DNA reads TGTGCCAGCAGTGCCGATCGGACTAGCGGGGCCGGGGAGACCCAGTACTTC.

The chain has TRBV6-5 and TRBJ1-2; no definite D call. The CDR3 totals 13 residues. Trimming took off 6 bases at V and 4 bases at J, with 12 bases between the two ends. Germline-derived CDR1 and CDR2 are MNHEY and SVGAGI. The CDR3 DNA follows: TGTGCCAGCAGGGAGGACGGTGGCTATGGCTACACCTTC. Translating gives CASREDGGYGYTF.

CDR3 region: CASSLAGRAISYEQYF. The CDR3 bases are TGTGCCAGCAGCTTGGCGGGAAGGGCGATCTCCTACGAGCAGTACTTC. The J gene is TRBJ2-7, the V gene TRBV5-6, with D possibly matching TRBD2 (5 bases). Trimming took off 0 bases at V and 0 bases at J, with 13 bases between the two ends. The CDR3 spans 16 residues. From germline, CDR1 is SGHDT and CDR2 YYEEEE.

The chain has TRBV5-6 and TRBJ1-6; no firm D call. Germline-derived CDR1 and CDR2 are SGHDT and YYEEEE. The ends were cut back, 1 base at V and 9 bases at J, with 5 bases in the middle. CDR3 length equals 12 residues. The CDR3 bases are TGTGCCAGCAGCTTGCTCTCTTCACCCCTCCACTTT. It translates to CASSLLSSPLHF.

The rearrangement joins TRBV5-1 to TRBJ1-4; 8 bases are a match to TRBD1. There are 16 residues in the CDR3. Germline-derived CDR1 and CDR2 are SGHRS and YFSETQ. With 2 bases clipped from V and 5 bases from J, the junction kept 8 bases outside the gene matches. The CDR3 spells CASSFAGRGQNEKLFF. CDR3 coding DNA: TGCGCCAGCAGCTTCGCAGGCAGGGGGCAAAATGAAAAACTGTTTTTT. Drawing the rest from reference TRBV5-1 and TRBJ1-4, the complete variable domain is KAGVTQTPRYLIKTRGQQVTLSCSPISGHRSVSWYQQTPGQGLQFLFEYFSETQRNKGNFPGRFSGRQFSNSRSEMNVSTLELGDSALYLCASSFAGRGQNEKLFFGSGTQLSVL.

Only one count was recorded for this clone. V is TRBV6-5 and J is TRBJ1-2; D might be TRBD1 (6 bases). There are 13 residues in the CDR3. V was clipped by 7 bases and J by 8 bases, with 17 bases between them. The germline gives CDR1 MNHEY, CDR2 SVGAGI. The CDR3 loop reads CASTPAGGQGYTF. CDR3 coding DNA: TGTGCCAGCACACCCGCGGGGGGGCAAGGCTACACCTTC.

This sequence joins TRBV9 and TRBJ1-2, with D unclear. Germline lookup yields CDR1 SGDLS and CDR2 YYNGEE. The CDR3 sequence is 13 residues long. V shed 6 bases and J shed 8 bases, with 17 bases lying between them. CDR3 in DNA: TGTGCCAGCACCGACGCGGAGGCCCCAGGCTACACCTTC. Translation gives CASTDAEAPGYTF.

This clone was recorded once. The chain joins TRBV27 to TRBJ2-7; perhaps TRBD2 as D (6 bases). Germline CDR1 reads MNHEY; CDR2 reads SMNVEV (reference sequence). Trimming left V 7 bases short and J 4 bases short, with 8 bases between. The CDR3 covers 11 residues. The CDR3 DNA sequence: TGTGCCAGCATCGGGAGATACGAGCAGTACTTC. Residues: CASIGRYEQYF.

This clone was counted once. The chain joins TRBV7-8 to TRBJ1-2; TRBD1 matches at 9 bases. The trim removed 5 bases at V and 8 bases at J, leaving 15 bases unmatched. Germline assignment: CDR1 SGHVS and CDR2 FQNEAQ. The CDR3 totals 16 residues. The CDR3 DNA reads TGTGCCAGCAGCCCGATCCGACAGGGGGTGAGGGGGGGCTACACCTTC. It codes for CASSPIRQGVRGGYTF.

The rearrangement joins TRBV3-1 (or the pseudogene TRBV3-2) to TRBJ2-1; D possibly corresponds to TRBD2 (6 bases). The CDR3 is 14 residues long. Deletions cut 4 bases from V and 10 bases from J, with 17 bases between. CDR1 LGHDT and CDR2 YNNKEL come from the germline V gene (reference sequence). The CDR3 region is CASSPQIAVREQFF. The CDR3 region has the DNA TGTGCCAGCAGCCCGCAAATAGCGGTACGGGAGCAGTTCTTC.

The chain employs TRBV5-1 and TRBJ1-2, with TRBD1 identical over 9 bases. The V gene's germline CDR1 is SGHRS and CDR2 YFSETQ. Trimming cost V 4 bases and J 5 bases; bases outside gene matches: 12. The CDR3 totals 16 residues. CDR3 loop: CASSPKGTGNGYGYTF. DNA for the CDR3: TGCGCCAGCAGCCCAAAAGGGACAGGGAATGGGTATGGCTACACCTTC. Together with reference TRBV5-1 and TRBJ1-2, the CDR3 gives the full variable domain: KAGVTQTPRYLIKTRGQQVTLSCSPISGHRSVSWYQQTPGQGLQFLFEYFSETQRNKGNFPGRFSGRQFSNSRSEMNVSTLELGDSALYLCASSPKGTGNGYGYTFGSGTRLTVV.

The chain joins TRBV11-3 to TRBJ2-1; weak D call: TRBD2 (6 bases). Trimming shortened V by 5 bases and J by 14 bases, and 13 bases separated the two germline ends. Germline CDR1 is SGHNT and CDR2 is YENEEA. The CDR3 runs to 11 residues. This CDR3 is CASSEGLPEFF. For the CDR3, the DNA is TGTGCCAGCAGCGAGGGACTCCCTGAGTTCTTC.

J is TRBJ1-2 and V is TRBV5-1; no reliable D call. Germline V CDR1 and CDR2: SGHRS, YFSETQ. V was trimmed by 0 bases and J by 2 bases, leaving 8 bases between them. The CDR3 loop spans 14 amino acids. CDR3 amino acids: CASSLGTVNYGYTF. CDR3 nucleotides: TGCGCCAGCAGCTTGGGAACGGTGAACTATGGCTACACCTTC.

This clone came up many times. The chain couples TRBV6-5 to TRBJ2-7; 10 bases align to TRBD1. V shed 6 bases, J shed 7 bases, and the junction held 6 bases outside the gene matches. The CDR3 is made up of 13 amino acids. Germline CDR1 reads MNHEY; CDR2 reads SVGAGI. For the CDR3, the DNA is TGTGCCAGCAGGGACAGGGGGGGAGATGAGCAGTACTTC. Amino acids: CASRDRGGDEQYF.

V and J are TRBV19 and TRBJ2-5; TRBD1 matches at 9 bases. From germline, CDR1 is LNHDA and CDR2 SQIVND (reference sequence). The CDR3 contains 15 residues. J gave up 2 bases and V 3 bases, and 4 bases lay outside the gene matches. Here the CDR3 DNA reads TGTGCCAGTAGTATCCCTGGACAGGGGCAAGAGACCCAGTACTTC. The encoded protein is CASSIPGQGQETQYF.

This clone was counted once. The rearrangement joins TRBV7-9 to TRBJ1-6; no clear D gene. CDR3 length: 16 residues. V shed 0 bases and J shed 7 bases, with 13 bases lying between them. Germline CDR1 is SEHNR and CDR2 is FQNEAQ (reference sequence). In nucleotides, the CDR3 is TGTGCCAGCAGCTTAGCGCTACAGCTCGGCAATTCACCCCTCCACTTT. This gives the protein CASSLALQLGNSPLHF.

The genes are TRBV21-1 and TRBJ2-1; TRBD1 is the table's D call and was not checked against the DNA. TRBV21-1 is a recognized pseudogene. The CDR3 runs to 16 residues. DNA of the CDR3: TGTGCCAGCAGCACGATTTGGGGACAGGTTTACAATGAGCAGTTCTTC. It codes for CASSTIWGQVYNEQFF.

This clone has a single count. This chain connects TRBV18 to TRBJ2-2, with D possibly being TRBD1 (6 bases). Germline V gene lookup returns CDR1 KGHSH and CDR2 LQKENI. The CDR3 sequence is 15 residues long. Trimming removed 3 bases at V and 0 bases at J, with 8 bases between. For the CDR3, the DNA is TGTGCCAGCTCACCGGACAGTACGAACACCGGGGAGCTGTTTTTT. Amino acid sequence: CASSPDSTNTGELFF.

V is TRBV5-4 and J is TRBJ2-7; tentatively, D is TRBD2 (7 bases). The V gene lost 2 bases and the J gene lost 5 bases, with 14 bases spanning the gap. The CDR3 sequence is 14 residues long. Germline CDR1 is SGHNT and CDR2 is YYREEE (reference sequence). CDR3 in amino acids: CASSFEGGRHEQYF. DNA of the CDR3: TGTGCCAGCAGCTTCGAGGGGGGGAGACACGAGCAGTACTTC.

The chain has TRBV11-2 and TRBJ2-2; no clear D. The germline CDR1 and CDR2 sequences are SGHAT and FQNNGV. V lost 4 bases and J lost 0, with 9 bases in between. The CDR3 runs 15 residues. The CDR3 coding sequence is TGTGCCAGCAGCTCTACCGGGTCGAACACCGGGGAGCTGTTTTTT. This translates into CASSSTGSNTGELFF.

The V gene is TRBV19, the J gene TRBJ1-4; no definite D call. Germline assignment: CDR1 LNHDA and CDR2 SQIVND (reference sequence). This CDR3 comprises 14 residues. The V gene lost 7 bases and the J gene lost 2 bases, with 11 bases spanning the gap. CDR3 sequence: CASTTGLTNEKLFF. The CDR3 DNA is TGTGCCAGTACTACTGGACTGACTAATGAAAAACTGTTTTTT.

V is TRBV6-5 and J is TRBJ2-7; possibly TRBD1 for D (6 bases). V lost 2 bases and J 3 bases, leaving 11 bases between the germline ends. Germline assignment: CDR1 MNHEY and CDR2 SVGAGI. This CDR3 is built from 14 residues. CDR3 in DNA: TGTGCCAGCAGTTACATGGACAGCAACTACGAGCAGTACTTC. Its translation is CASSYMDSNYEQYF.

The sample holds one count of this clone. V gene TRBV7-9 combines with J gene TRBJ1-4; perhaps TRBD1 as D (6 bases). CDR3 size: 14 residues. Trimming pared 4 bases from V and 1 base from J, leaving 7 bases between. Germline V gene lookup returns CDR1 SEHNR and CDR2 FQNEAQ (reference sequence). The CDR3 region has the DNA TGTGCCAGCAGCTCACAGGGAACTAATGAAAAACTGTTTTTT. Translation: CASSSQGTNEKLFF.

In DNA form, the CDR3 reads TGTGCCAGCAGTGGGCGGGGGGACAACTACGAGCAGTACTTC. Translation: CASSGRGDNYEQYF. The chain combines TRBV9 with TRBJ2-7; 8 positions match TRBD2. The CDR3 sequence is 14 residues long. Germline V gene lookup returns CDR1 SGDLS and CDR2 YYNGEE. V shed 5 bases, J shed 3 bases, and the junction held 7 bases outside the gene matches.

V gene TRBV6-5 combines with J gene TRBJ1-5, with 9 nucleotides matching TRBD1. The CDR3 length is 15 residues. The germline gives CDR1 MNHEY, CDR2 SVGAGI. J was trimmed by 4 bases and V by 5 bases; bases with no gene match: 6. CDR3 residues: CASSPVTGGNQPQHF. The CDR3 nucleotides read TGTGCCAGCAGTCCCGTGACAGGGGGGAATCAGCCCCAGCATTTT.

This clone was counted a single time. The genes are TRBV4-1 and TRBJ2-1, with D possibly matching TRBD2 (6 bases). Germline lookup yields CDR1 MGHRA and CDR2 YSYEKL. This CDR3 spans 16 amino acids. V lost 4 bases, J lost 7 bases, and 20 bases lay in between. CDR3 loop: CASSRVPGTFRNEQFF. The CDR3 DNA reads as TGCGCCAGCAGCCGCGTCCCCGGGACTTTCCGGAATGAGCAGTTCTTC.

This chain joins TRBV27 and TRBJ1-1, with D possibly matching TRBD1 (6 bases). Germline CDR1 MNHEY, CDR2 SMNVEV (reference sequence). The CDR3 consists of 13 residues. With 2 bases removed from V and 8 bases from J, the gap between germline ends came to 12 bases. CDR3 in DNA: TGTGCCAGCAGTTTAGGTCGTGGGACAGAAGCTTTCTTT. Translating gives CASSLGRGTEAFF.

The chain joins TRBV5-1 to TRBJ2-5, with 8 bases lining up with TRBD2. V dropped 6 bases and J dropped 5; count of bases not matched to a gene: 6. The CDR3 has 13 residues. The germline V gene encodes CDR1 SGHRS and CDR2 YFSETQ. Written as DNA, the CDR3 is TGCGCCAGCACCCTGACGGGAGGGGAGACCCAGTACTTC. The encoded protein is CASTLTGGETQYF.

The chain combines TRBV2 with TRBJ2-5, with a possible D match to TRBD2 (6 bases). This CDR3 region has 16 residues. Germline loops: CDR1 SNHLY, CDR2 FYNNEI. The germline V and J ends were trimmed by 3 bases and 1 base, with 15 bases remaining between them. This chain's CDR3 is CASSEEGRDFQETQYF. The CDR3 DNA is TGTGCCAGCAGTGAGGAGGGCAGGGACTTCCAAGAGACCCAGTACTTC. The full variable domain, its missing parts supplied by reference TRBV2 and TRBJ2-5, is EPEVTQTPSHQVTQMGQEVILRCVPISNHLYFYWYRQILGQKVEFLVSFYNNEISEKSEIFDDQFSVERPDGSNFTLKIRSTKLEDSAMYFCASSEEGRDFQETQYFGPGTRLLVL.

V gene TRBV7-2 combines with J gene TRBJ2-3; perhaps TRBD2 as D (5 bases). This CDR3 comprises 13 residues. The V and J ends lost 5 bases and 6 bases respectively, with 12 bases between them. Germline values: CDR1 SGHTA, CDR2 FQGNSA. CDR3 region: CASSAWPGDTQYF. CDR3 coding DNA: TGTGCCAGCAGCGCCTGGCCGGGGGATACGCAGTATTTT.